Below, one T cell receptor beta chain is given with its context. This sample was included in a study of OX40 agonist ivuxolimab in advanced cancers. Here immunoSEQ multiplex PCR was the method, and the copy in TCRdb shows in-frame clones only, minus some. The data show around 44,000 clones, approximately 86% seen once. Germline V gene lookup returns CDR1 SQVTM and CDR2 ANQGSEA. The V gene end was trimmed by 7 bases and the J gene end by 4 bases; junction bases not matched to a gene: 7. This CDR3 is built from 13 residues. This TCR was sampled from an adult with an advanced solid tumor such as melanoma, head and neck, liver or kidney cancer. The chain employs TRBV29-1 and TRBJ1-2, with 9 bases lining up with TRBD1. This specimen consisted of CD4+ or CD8+ T cells sorted from blood, obtained in a trial of the OX40 agonist ivuxolimab. As DNA, the CDR3 is TGCAGCGGGGGACAGGGCGGGGGCTATGGCTACACCTTC. Protein product: CSGGQGGGYGYTF.